The rows below give T cell receptor beta chains drawn from one sample of a study of blood T cell repertoires in COVID-19. Sequencing used immunoSEQ multiplex PCR; TCRdb keeps in-frame clones, though not all of them. The profile shows approximately 220,000 clones, about 79% of them singletons. The source material was PBMCs or T cells enriched from blood (not recorded which). Source of these receptors: a woman in her forties with acute COVID-19. CDR3s include the opening cysteine and the closing phenylalanine or tryptophan. A D gene is named only where the DNA matches it firmly. Clone sizes are given selectively: once, few, many, or a class where the clone is expanded.

D: TRBD1
V: TRBV12-3/TRBV12-4
size: -
J: TRBJ2-3
CDR3: CATQDRGLDTQYF
DNA: TGTGCCACCCAGGACAGGGGGCTTGATACGCAGTATTTT

D: TRBD2
V: TRBV27
size: -
J: TRBJ2-5
CDR3: CASSSRRGGGETQYF
DNA: TGTGCCAGCAGTTCCCGACGGGGGGGCGGGGAGACCCAGTACTTC

D: -
V: TRBV3-1/TRBV3-2
size: few
J: TRBJ1-4
CDR3: CASSKPQGGLNEKLFF
DNA: TGTGCCAGCAGCAAACCACAGGGCGGACTTAATGAAAAACTGTTTTTT

D: TRBD2
V: TRBV6-2/TRBV6-3
size: -
J: TRBJ2-5
CDR3: CASSLTSGGALKTQYF
DNA: TGTGCCAGCAGCCTCACTAGCGGGGGGGCCCTGAAGACCCAGTACTTC

D: -
V: TRBV5-1
size: -
J: TRBJ2-1
CDR3: CASSLDWLNNEQFF
DNA: TGCGCCAGCAGCTTGGATTGGCTGAACAATGAGCAGTTCTTC

D: -
V: TRBV11-2
size: -
J: TRBJ2-7
CDR3: CASSLGYDSNYEQYF
DNA: TGTGCCAGCAGCTTAGGCTACGACAGCAACTACGAGCAGTACTTC

D: -
V: TRBV30
size: -
J: TRBJ2-4
CDR3: CAWSVGDLLAKNIQYF
DNA: TGTGCCTGGAGTGTAGGGGACTTACTAGCCAAAAACATTCAGTACTTC

D: -
V: TRBV19
size: -
J: TRBJ1-1
CDR3: CASSIETGNTEAFF
DNA: TGTGCCAGTAGTATAGAGACAGGGAACACTGAAGCTTTCTTT

D: TRBD2
V: TRBV18
size: -
J: TRBJ2-7
CDR3: CASSPGSGIEQYF
DNA: TGTGCCAGCTCACCGGGTAGCGGGATAGAGCAGTACTTC

D: -
V: TRBV18
size: -
J: TRBJ2-7
CDR3: CASSPNRDEQYF
DNA: TGTGCCAGCTCACCTAACAGGGACGAGCAGTACTTC

D: -
V: TRBV4-2
size: once
J: TRBJ2-2
CDR3: CASSHRHVLSPRGGELFF
DNA: TGTGCCAGCAGCCACCGCCATGTGCTTAGCCCAAGGGGCGGGGAGCTGTTTTTT

D: -
V: TRBV5-5
size: -
J: TRBJ1-2
CDR3: CASSLGKSGGYTF
DNA: TGTGCCAGCAGCCTCGGGAAGAGTGGTGGCTACACCTTC

D: -
V: TRBV7-9
size: -
J: TRBJ1-2
CDR3: CASSNAASAVYGYTF
DNA: TGTGCCAGCAGCAACGCCGCCTCGGCGGTCTATGGCTACACCTTC

D: -
V: TRBV11-1
size: -
J: TRBJ2-6
CDR3: CASSLAPYNSGANVLTF
DNA: TGTGCCAGCAGCTTAGCCCCATACAACTCTGGGGCCAACGTCCTGACTTTC

D: -
V: TRBV7-9
size: -
J: TRBJ1-5
CDR3: CASSLGGYSNQPQHF
DNA: TGTGCCAGCAGCCTTGGAGGTTATAGCAATCAGCCCCAGCATTTT

D: TRBD1
V: TRBV2
size: -
J: TRBJ1-5
CDR3: CASRDRDRYNQPQHF
DNA: TGTGCCAGCAGGGACCGGGACAGGTATAATCAGCCCCAGCATTTT

D: TRBD1
V: TRBV18
size: -
J: TRBJ2-7
CDR3: CASSPGQGVERLSYEQYF
DNA: TGTGCCAGCTCACCGGGACAGGGAGTGGAGAGGCTAAGCTACGAGCAGTACTTC

D: -
V: TRBV19
size: -
J: TRBJ1-1
CDR3: CASSPTTGTLNTEAFF
DNA: TGTGCCAGTAGTCCTACGACCGGGACATTGAACACTGAAGCTTTCTTT

D: -
V: TRBV3-1/TRBV3-2
size: -
J: TRBJ2-5
CDR3: CASSQRGTQETQYF
DNA: TGTGCCAGCAGCCAACGTGGGACTCAAGAGACCCAGTACTTC

D: TRBD1
V: TRBV3-1/TRBV3-2
size: -
J: TRBJ2-7
CDR3: CASSQGGQGYEQYF
DNA: TGTGCCAGCAGTCAAGGGGGACAGGGTTACGAGCAGTACTTC

D: TRBD2
V: TRBV4-3
size: -
J: TRBJ2-1
CDR3: CASSQATSGNEQFF
DNA: TGCGCCAGCAGCCAAGCGACTAGCGGAAATGAGCAGTTCTTC

D: -
V: TRBV6-1
size: -
J: TRBJ1-6
CDR3: CASSEGPLGRSPLHF
DNA: TGTGCCAGCAGTGAGGGCCCTTTGGGGCGTTCACCCCTCCACTTT

D: -
V: TRBV7-6
size: -
J: TRBJ1-1
CDR3: CASSPDTTNTEAFF
DNA: TGTGCCAGCAGCCCGGACACTACTAACACTGAAGCTTTCTTT